Here is one TCR beta chain with its context. No antigen is known for it. The record originates from a study of pediatric ulcerative colitis. General study points: Acute severe colitis showed lower rectal diversity from clonal expansions. Blood-derived T cells may be present in rectal pinch biopsies.

The rectum was sampled with one to two pinch biopsies at colonoscopy. TCRdb's copy holds only in-frame clones and misses some; the assay was immunoSEQ multiplex PCR. This table holds 44,000 or so clones, 78% found once. Sequencing was performed on gut tissue. This TCR derives from a girl between 5 and 17 years old with moderate ulcerative colitis.

The CDR3: CASSLLRPGGMDTEAFF. The CDR3 DNA reads as TGCGCCAGCAGCCTCTTACGGCCAGGGGGCATGGACACTGAAGCTTTCTTT. This chain connects TRBV4-1 to TRBJ1-1; TRBD1 aligns across 8 bases. Germline CDR1 is MGHRA and CDR2 is YSYEKL. The CDR3 runs to 17 residues. Trimming removed 4 bases from V and 3 bases from J; junction bases left unmatched: 13.